The next 23 T cell receptor beta chains were all read from a single sample in a study of Graves' ophthalmopathy and Graves' hyperthyroidism. Amplification targeted the TCR beta CDR3 regions, with RNA transcripts as the source material. The library came from an HTBI-primed first-round RT-PCR and a second-round multiplex PCR. TCRdb reprocessed the multiplex PCR reads with MiXCR, giving one entry per CDR3 protein. Here the sample spans just over 600,000 distinct CDR3 sequences, 22% being singletons. What was sequenced was peripheral blood. All receptors derive from a woman aged 18-29 years with stable Graves' hyperthyroidism. Some clones in this sample may be carry-over from other donors' samples.

This clonotype was observed at least ten times. The chain employs TRBV6-5 and TRBJ1-2; D possibly corresponds to TRBD1 (6 bases). CDR1 is MNHEY, CDR2 SVGAGI, per germline. Trimming pared 4 bases from V and 7 bases from J, leaving 13 bases between. The CDR3 contains 13 residues. The CDR3 loop is CASSFTGYGGYTF. The CDR3 region has the DNA TGTGCCAGCAGTTTCACAGGGTACGGTGGCTACACCTTC.

In its sample, this clonotype was seen many times. This sequence joins TRBV12-3 or TRBV12-4 and TRBJ1-6, with D hard to call. V lost 4 bases, J lost 8 bases, and 15 bases lay in between. This CDR3 region has 15 residues. The CDR3 DNA reads as TGTGCCAGCAGTTCACAGCAGACTTGGGATTCACCCCTCCACTTT. Translated, it gives CASSSQQTWDSPLHF.

The chain has TRBV6-5 and TRBJ2-2; 7 bases are shared with TRBD1. CDR1 and CDR2 (germline): MNHEY, SVGAGI. The V and J ends lost 2 bases and 3 bases, in that order; junction bases with no gene match: 3. The CDR3 runs 15 residues. CDR3 residues: CASSYGTEDTGELFF. The CDR3 nucleotides are TGTGCCAGCAGTTACGGGACAGAGGACACCGGGGAGCTGTTTTTT.

This clonotype turned up a few times. The rearrangement uses TRBV10-3 and TRBJ2-2; TRBD1 might be the D (5 bases). The germline gives CDR1 ENHRY, CDR2 SYGVKD. V lost 11 bases and J 4 bases, leaving 17 bases between the germline ends. The CDR3 totals 14 residues. The CDR3 nucleotides are TGTGCCTTAAGCCCCCAGGGTGGCACCGGGGAGCTGTTTTTT. It encodes CALSPQGGTGELFF.

Only a few counts were recorded for this clonotype. V usage is TRBV4-1 and J usage is TRBJ2-5; 7 bases agree with TRBD1. CDR3 length equals 15 residues. CDR1 is MGHRA and CDR2 is YSYEKL in the germline V gene. J was trimmed by 4 bases and V by 0 bases; bases with no gene match: 5. The CDR3 loop is CASSQDENRGETQYF. CDR3 in DNA: TGCGCCAGCAGCCAAGATGAGAACAGGGGAGAGACCCAGTACTTC.

This clonotype was recorded many times. The V and J genes are TRBV6-5 and TRBJ2-2; 7 nucleotides match TRBD1. This CDR3 has 14 amino acids. Germline V gives CDR1 MNHEY, CDR2 SVGAGI. The trim removed 6 bases at V and 5 bases at J, leaving 6 bases unmatched. The CDR3 spells CASRTQGRTGELFF. The CDR3 DNA reads as TGTGCCAGCAGGACACAGGGGAGAACCGGGGAGCTGTTTTTT.

The chain employs TRBV18 and TRBJ1-1, with 12 bases lining up with TRBD1. V gave up 3 bases and J gave up 3 bases; unmatched junction bases: 5. Germline V CDR1 and CDR2: KGHSH, LQKENI. The CDR3 is 16 residues long. The DNA for the CDR3 is TGTGCCAGCTCACCCGGGACAGGGGGCTTGTACACTGAAGCTTTCTTT. Protein product: CASSPGTGGLYTEAFF.

This rearrangement joins TRBV4-3 to TRBJ2-5; D tentatively reads TRBD1 or TRBD2 (5 bases each). The V end lost 4 bases, the J end lost 7 bases, and 13 bases lay between the germline ends. There are 13 residues in the CDR3. Germline V gene sequence: CDR1 LGHNA, CDR2 YSLEER. The CDR3: CASSPERGRTQYF. CDR3 sequence (DNA): TGCGCCAGCAGCCCGGAGAGGGGCAGGACCCAGTACTTC.

This clonotype appeared many times. The chain carries TRBV5-1 and TRBJ2-7; perhaps TRBD2 as D (5 bases). Trimming cost V 9 bases and J 6 bases, with 22 bases left between them. The CDR3 consists of 14 residues. Germline CDR1 reads SGHRS; CDR2 reads YFSETQ. This chain's CDR3 is CATSVGSESTEQYF. The CDR3, as DNA: TGCGCCACCTCGGTAGGGAGTGAGAGCACCGAGCAGTACTTC.

This clonotype has ten or more counts. This chain links TRBV12-3 or TRBV12-4 with TRBJ1-5; TRBD1 agrees at 7 bases. The CDR3 consists of 14 residues. The ends lost 6 bases at V and 7 bases at J; junction bases unmatched: 9. CDR3 sequence: CASSHQGEPQPQHF. In DNA, the CDR3 is TGTGCCAGCAGCCATCAGGGGGAACCACAGCCCCAGCATTTT.

This clonotype was recorded many times. This chain links TRBV24-1 with TRBJ2-6, with TRBD1 matching 9 bases. The germline V gene has CDR1 KGHDR and CDR2 SFDVKD. V lost 5 bases, J lost 2 bases, and 12 bases stayed unmatched. The length of the CDR3 is 19 residues. The CDR3: CATSGLGTGLHTGANVLTF. The CDR3 nucleotides read TGTGCCACCAGTGGCCTCGGGACAGGGCTTCATACTGGGGCCAACGTCCTGACTTTC.

This clonotype has a count of ten or more. The chain employs TRBV6-1 and TRBJ1-6; tentative D call: TRBD1 (5 bases). Germline lookup yields CDR1 MNHNS and CDR2 SASEGT. There are 13 residues in the CDR3. Trimming took 8 bases from V and 8 from J, leaving 13 bases between them. The CDR3 loop reads CASGGNYDSPLHF. CDR3 bases: TGTGCCAGCGGGGGTAATTACGATTCACCCCTCCACTTT.

This clonotype was picked up many times. The chain has TRBV28 and TRBJ2-7; a possible D gene is TRBD2 (6 bases). This CDR3 has 13 amino acids. V gave up 7 bases and J gave up 3 bases, with 13 bases separating them. CDR1 MDHEN and CDR2 SYDVKM come from the germline V gene. The CDR3 bases are TGTGCCAGCATTGCGGGGTCCTTCTACGAGCAGTACTTC. Translation gives CASIAGSFYEQYF.

This clonotype appeared many times. The rearrangement links TRBV9 to TRBJ1-3; tentatively, D is TRBD1 (5 bases). This CDR3 has 12 residues. Germline V CDR1 and CDR2: SGDLS, YYNGEE. Trimming cost V 6 bases and J 3 bases, with 7 bases left between them. This CDR3 is CASTTDGNTIYF. As DNA, the CDR3 is TGTGCCAGCACGACAGATGGAAACACCATATATTTT. Full variable domain (remainder filled in from reference TRBV9 and TRBJ1-3): DSGVTQTPKHLITATGQRVTLRCSPRSGDLSVYWYQQSLDQGLQFLIQYYNGEERAKGNILERFSAQQFPDLHSELNLSSLELGDSALYFCASTTDGNTIYFGEGSWLTVV.

The chain uses TRBV9 and TRBJ1-1; weak D call: TRBD1 (6 bases). Germline assignment: CDR1 SGDLS and CDR2 YYNGEE. The CDR3 totals 15 residues. Trimming removed 0 bases from V and 0 bases from J, with 9 bases in between. The CDR3 DNA is TGTGCCAGCAGCGTAGCAGGGGACATGAACACTGAAGCTTTCTTT. Its protein product is CASSVAGDMNTEAFF. The entire variable domain, with the rest obtained from reference TRBV9 and TRBJ1-1, is as follows: DSGVTQTPKHLITATGQRVTLRCSPRSGDLSVYWYQQSLDQGLQFLIQYYNGEERAKGNILERFSAQQFPDLHSELNLSSLELGDSALYFCASSVAGDMNTEAFFGQGTRLTVV.

This clonotype was detected many times. The chain uses TRBV6-2 or TRBV6-3 and TRBJ2-4; TRBD2 aligns across 12 bases. The CDR3 totals 15 residues. The J segment lost 14 bases and the V segment lost 4 bases, leaving 12 bases of the junction unmatched. CDR1 and CDR2 (germline): MNHEY, SVGEGT. Here the CDR3 reads CASSSGTSGPSRKYF. In nucleotides, the CDR3 is TGTGCCAGCAGTTCAGGGACTAGCGGGCCTTCGAGAAAGTACTTC.

A few counts support this clonotype. V and J are TRBV12-3 or TRBV12-4 and TRBJ2-5; D call uncertain. Trimming cost V 0 bases and J 2 bases, with 10 bases left between them. The length of the CDR3 is 15 residues. The CDR3 sequence is CASSLAPKLQETQYF. Written as DNA, the CDR3 is TGTGCCAGCAGTTTAGCCCCTAAACTTCAAGAGACCCAGTACTTC.

A remark on this clonotype: An end of the junction differs from the germline gene, which may be a read error. The chain joins TRBV28 to TRBJ2-2; D may be TRBD2 (5 bases). Looked up from germline, CDR1 is MDHEN and CDR2 is SYDVKM. CDR3 length equals 14 residues. Written as DNA, the CDR3 is TGTGCCAGCAGTTTAGCAAGGAACACCGGGGAGCTGGTTTTT. Translated, it gives CASSLARNTGELVF.

This clonotype has a count of ten or more. This chain links TRBV6-5 with TRBJ1-1; D gene ambiguous. V lost 4 bases to trimming and J lost 0 bases, with 15 bases between them. Germline V gives CDR1 MNHEY, CDR2 SVGAGI. The CDR3 loop spans 16 amino acids. CDR3 loop: CASSWGDGSMNTEAFF. In nucleotides, the CDR3 is TGTGCCAGCAGTTGGGGTGACGGGTCGATGAACACTGAAGCTTTCTTT.

V and J are TRBV11-2 and TRBJ1-6; the D gene is possibly TRBD1 (5 bases). V gave up 2 bases and J gave up 5 bases, with 16 bases separating them. Germline lookup yields CDR1 SGHAT and CDR2 FQNNGV. The CDR3 extends over 17 amino acids. The CDR3 is CASSLRTWDPNNSPLHF. CDR3 in DNA: TGTGCCAGCAGCTTAAGAACTTGGGACCCCAATAATTCACCCCTCCACTTT. The variable domain in full, with the rest retrieved from reference TRBV11-2 and TRBJ1-6, is EAGVAQSPRYKIIEKRQSVAFWCNPISGHATLYWYQQILGQGPKLLIQFQNNGVVDDSQLPKDRFSAERLKGVDSTLKIQPAKLEDSAVYLCASSLRTWDPNNSPLHFGNGTRLTVT.

The J gene is TRBJ2-5, the V gene TRBV6-1, with TRBD1 matching 7 bases. Trimming cost V 6 bases and J 5 bases; bases outside gene matches: 12. Germline loops: CDR1 MNHNS, CDR2 SASEGT. The CDR3 is made up of 15 amino acids. The CDR3 DNA reads TGTGCCAGCAGCTCTCCCGACAGGGTCGGGGAGACCCAGTACTTC. Residues: CASSSPDRVGETQYF.

This clonotype was recorded many times. The chain combines TRBV6-1 with TRBJ2-7; D possibly corresponds to TRBD2 (5 bases). Trimming removed 8 bases at V and 5 bases at J, with 13 bases between. CDR1 and CDR2 from the germline V gene are MNHNS and SASEGT. CDR3 size: 12 residues. The CDR3 region is CASGSGENEQYF. CDR3 nucleotide sequence: TGTGCCAGCGGGAGTGGGGAAAACGAGCAGTACTTC.

The chain uses TRBV28 and TRBJ1-5, with a weak D call TRBD1 (6 bases). Germline values: CDR1 MDHEN, CDR2 SYDVKM. The CDR3 sequence is 15 residues long. Trimming left V 2 bases short and J 6 bases short, with 14 bases between. The CDR3 nucleotides are TGTGCCAGCAGTTTACGCTTCAGGGGAAGTCAGCCCCAGCATTTT. Translation: CASSLRFRGSQPQHF.